This is a list of T cell receptor beta chains from one sample in a study of response to subunit inactivated influenza vaccine. Each CDR3 protein is one row after TCRdb ran MiXCR on the RT-PCR reads. The sample carries a few hundred thousand distinct CDR3 sequences, approximately 14% recorded once. Sequenced here: PBMCs from blood, sampled roughly 12 days after vaccination. These receptors originate from a man aged 50-59 years who received an inactivated influenza vaccine. The CDR3 runs from the conserved cysteine through the conserved F or W. D genes are given only for firm matches. Clone size is not always given. Where it is, it says once, few, many or a class for expanded clones.

j_gene: TRBJ2-5; abundance: many; v_gene: TRBV10-3; d_gene: NA; CDR3aa: CAISERREETQYF; CDR3nt: TGTGCCATCAGTGAGCGTCGGGAAGAGACCCAGTACTTC
j_gene: TRBJ2-1; abundance: few; v_gene: TRBV27; d_gene: TRBD2; CDR3aa: CASSKGLAGGRSSYNEQFF; CDR3nt: TGTGCCAGCAGTAAGGGACTAGCGGGGGGCCGGAGCTCCTACAATGAGCAGTTCTTC
j_gene: TRBJ1-2; abundance: NA; v_gene: TRBV3-1; d_gene: NA; CDR3aa: CASSQADRTKYGYTF; CDR3nt: TGTGCCAGCAGCCAAGCCGACAGGACGAAGTATGGCTACACCTTC
j_gene: TRBJ2-7; abundance: NA; v_gene: TRBV29-1; d_gene: TRBD2; CDR3aa: CSVEGRGGNYEQYF; CDR3nt: TGCAGCGTTGAAGGCCGCGGGGGAAACTACGAGCAGTACTTC
j_gene: TRBJ2-5; abundance: many; v_gene: TRBV18; d_gene: NA; CDR3aa: CASSPQQGQETQYF; CDR3nt: TGTGCCAGCTCACCGCAACAGGGTCAAGAGACCCAGTACTTC
j_gene: TRBJ2-3; abundance: NA; v_gene: TRBV5-1; d_gene: NA; CDR3aa: CASSTRQSTDTQYF; CDR3nt: TGCGCCAGCAGCACTAGACAGAGCACAGATACGCAGTATTTT
j_gene: TRBJ2-5; abundance: NA; v_gene: TRBV12-3/TRBV12-4; d_gene: NA; CDR3aa: CASSLRVSRPETQYF; CDR3nt: TGTGCCAGCAGTTTGAGAGTGTCCCGCCCGGAGACCCAGTACTTC
j_gene: TRBJ1-5; abundance: NA; v_gene: TRBV20-1; d_gene: TRBD1; CDR3aa: CSARPGTGGSNQPQHF; CDR3nt: TGCAGTGCTAGGCCCGGGACAGGGGGGAGCAATCAGCCCCAGCATTTT
j_gene: TRBJ1-4; abundance: NA; v_gene: TRBV4-1; d_gene: TRBD1; CDR3aa: CASSPERGTVATNEKLFF; CDR3nt: TGCGCCAGCAGCCCAGAGAGGGGGACAGTAGCAACTAATGAAAAACTGTTTTTT
j_gene: TRBJ2-5; abundance: NA; v_gene: TRBV11-2; d_gene: NA; CDR3aa: CASSFGSIQETQYF; CDR3nt: TGTGCCAGCAGCTTTGGCTCGATCCAAGAGACCCAGTACTTC
j_gene: TRBJ2-5; abundance: NA; v_gene: TRBV29-1; d_gene: NA; CDR3aa: CSAKTEETQYF; CDR3nt: TGCAGCGCTAAGACAGAAGAGACCCAGTACTTC
j_gene: TRBJ1-2; abundance: NA; v_gene: TRBV7-9; d_gene: NA; CDR3aa: CASSLAGEYGYTF; CDR3nt: TGTGCCAGCAGCTTGGCAGGAGAATATGGCTACACCTTC
j_gene: TRBJ2-2; abundance: NA; v_gene: TRBV20-1; d_gene: TRBD1; CDR3aa: CSASPGTGTGELFF; CDR3nt: TGCAGTGCCAGTCCCGGGACAGGCACCGGGGAGCTGTTTTTT
j_gene: TRBJ2-1; abundance: many; v_gene: TRBV7-2; d_gene: TRBD2; CDR3aa: CASSLGSSGSSYNEQFF; CDR3nt: TGTGCCAGCAGCTTAGGCTCAAGCGGGAGCTCCTACAATGAGCAGTTCTTC
j_gene: TRBJ2-5; abundance: NA; v_gene: TRBV12-3/TRBV12-4; d_gene: NA; CDR3aa: CASSLFGSLRTQYF; CDR3nt: TGTGCCAGCAGTTTGTTTGGTAGTCTAAGGACCCAGTACTTC
j_gene: TRBJ2-2; abundance: many; v_gene: TRBV5-1; d_gene: TRBD2; CDR3aa: CASSTLTSGTGELFF; CDR3nt: TGCGCCAGCAGCACACTAACTAGCGGCACCGGGGAGCTGTTTTTT
j_gene: TRBJ2-3; abundance: NA; v_gene: TRBV5-1; d_gene: NA; CDR3aa: CASGDFGGQADTQYF; CDR3nt: TGCGCCAGCGGCGACTTTGGGGGGCAGGCAGATACGCAGTATTTT
j_gene: TRBJ2-1; abundance: NA; v_gene: TRBV7-2; d_gene: NA; CDR3aa: CASSPGVDPEQFF; CDR3nt: TGTGCCAGCAGCCCCGGGGTAGATCCTGAGCAGTTCTTC
j_gene: TRBJ2-7; abundance: few; v_gene: TRBV27; d_gene: TRBD2; CDR3aa: CASSSAGGSSYEQYF; CDR3nt: TGTGCCAGCAGTTCGGCGGGCGGGAGCTCCTACGAGCAGTACTTC
j_gene: TRBJ2-3; abundance: few; v_gene: TRBV11-2; d_gene: NA; CDR3aa: CASTRMRDNTDTQYF; CDR3nt: TGTGCCAGCACTCGGATGCGGGATAACACAGATACGCAGTATTTT
j_gene: TRBJ1-1; abundance: many; v_gene: TRBV28; d_gene: NA; CDR3aa: CASQRNTEAFF; CDR3nt: TGTGCCAGCCAGAGAAACACTGAAGCTTTCTTT
j_gene: TRBJ2-1; abundance: few; v_gene: TRBV6-2/TRBV6-3; d_gene: TRBD2; CDR3aa: CASSYDLAGVNNEQFF; CDR3nt: TGTGCCAGCAGTTACGATCTAGCGGGGGTAAACAATGAGCAGTTCTTC
j_gene: TRBJ1-1; abundance: NA; v_gene: TRBV5-1; d_gene: TRBD1; CDR3aa: CASSYRGTQSLRGSTEAFF; CDR3nt: TGCGCCAGCAGCTACAGGGGGACGCAATCTCTCAGGGGGAGCACTGAAGCTTTCTTT
j_gene: TRBJ2-2; abundance: NA; v_gene: TRBV7-8; d_gene: NA; CDR3aa: CASSLGYDSANTGELFF; CDR3nt: TGTGCCAGCAGCTTAGGTTACGATTCGGCGAACACCGGGGAGCTGTTTTTT
j_gene: TRBJ1-2; abundance: NA; v_gene: TRBV3-1; d_gene: NA; CDR3aa: CASSQTMGYGYTF; CDR3nt: TGTGCCAGCAGCCAGACGATGGGCTATGGCTACACCTTC
j_gene: TRBJ2-2; abundance: NA; v_gene: TRBV20-1; d_gene: TRBD1; CDR3aa: CSAKQGAETGELFF; CDR3nt: TGCAGTGCTAAACAGGGGGCGGAAACCGGGGAGCTGTTTTTT
j_gene: TRBJ2-1; abundance: NA; v_gene: TRBV12-3/TRBV12-4; d_gene: NA; CDR3aa: CASSLDQSLLPGNEQFF; CDR3nt: TGTGCCAGCAGTTTGGACCAAAGCCTACTACCGGGGAATGAGCAGTTCTTC
j_gene: TRBJ2-7; abundance: NA; v_gene: TRBV10-3; d_gene: TRBD2; CDR3aa: CAISAPGLAGVEEQYF; CDR3nt: TGTGCCATCAGTGCCCCGGGACTAGCGGGAGTGGAGGAGCAGTACTTC
j_gene: TRBJ2-6; abundance: NA; v_gene: TRBV7-2; d_gene: NA; CDR3aa: CASSLVVGAGANVLTF; CDR3nt: TGTGCCAGCAGCTTAGTAGTCGGAGCTGGGGCCAACGTCCTGACTTTC
j_gene: TRBJ2-7; abundance: few; v_gene: TRBV7-9; d_gene: NA; CDR3aa: CASSLVGDTGGYEQYF; CDR3nt: TGTGCCAGCAGCTTAGTGGGAGATACAGGAGGGTACGAGCAGTACTTC
j_gene: TRBJ1-2; abundance: few; v_gene: TRBV10-3; d_gene: NA; CDR3aa: CAISEPASGAHTF; CDR3nt: TGTGCCATCAGTGAGCCCGCCTCTGGGGCCCACACCTTC
j_gene: TRBJ2-7; abundance: few; v_gene: TRBV6-2/TRBV6-3; d_gene: NA; CDR3aa: CASNPLQGSRYEQYF; CDR3nt: TGTGCCAGCAATCCCCTCCAGGGGTCTCGCTACGAGCAGTACTTC